This TCR beta chain was identified in a study of T cell changes during pregnancy in multiple sclerosis. The assay was immunoSEQ multiplex PCR, and TCRdb's table has in-frame clones only and misses some. The table has around 62,000 clones, over 80% seen once; the top ten hold roughly 0.76%. Germline lookup yields CDR1 SGHAT and CDR2 FQNNGV. The CDR3 consists of 12 residues. V dropped 0 bases and J dropped 3 bases, with 3 bases sitting between them. J is TRBJ2-7 and V is TRBV11-2, with D hard to call. The clonotype originates from a female donor with multiple sclerosis, enrolled in a pregnancy study. The sample was CD4+ T cells from peripheral blood mononuclear cells, taken in the first trimester of pregnancy. The CDR3 bases are TGTGCCAGCAGCTTAGACCTCTACGAGCAGTACTTC. It yields the protein CASSLDLYEQYF.